This entry is about one T cell receptor (beta chain). The sample is drawn from a study of blood T cell repertoires in COVID-19. In the study overall: Samples came from the United States, Italy and Spain, spanning acute and convalescent COVID-19. In each case, the material was cDNA or gDNA derived from T cells, B-cell-depleted T cells, or PBMCs.

V shed 6 bases, J shed 5 bases, and the junction held 12 bases outside the gene matches. The CDR3 contains 15 residues. CDR1 MDHEN and CDR2 SYDVKM come from the germline V gene. Per the original data handling: For nucleated cells, counts were estimated from reference gene primer amplification. Profiled with immunoSEQ multiplex PCR; TCRdb holds only in-frame clones, not every one. V and J calls and clone size are as listed in that table; D and trimming were resolved from the DNA. Counted here are over 85,000 clones, approximately 88% occurring once; the ten biggest clones make up around 4%. Sequenced material: peripheral blood. This receptor was taken from a human donor in a cohort sampled during active COVID-19. The chain links TRBV28 to TRBJ2-7, with 8 positions matching TRBD1. For the CDR3, the DNA is TGTGCCAGCAGCCAACGGACAGGGAATATCCACGAGCAGTACTTC. Residues: CASSQRTGNIHEQYF. Supplemented by reference TRBV28 and TRBJ2-7, the full variable domain reads DVKVTQSSRYLVKRTGEKVFLECVQDMDHENMFWYRQDPGLGLRLIYFSYDVKMKEKGDIPEGYSVSREKKERFSLILESASTNQTSMYLCASSQRTGNIHEQYFGPGTRLTVT.